This record covers a single TCR beta chain. The germline gives CDR1 SQVTM, CDR2 ANQGSEA. CDR3 length equals 13 residues. J gave up 6 bases and V 7 bases, and 8 bases lay outside the gene matches. The sample comes from a study of blood T cell repertoires in COVID-19. Background on the study: Whether acute or convalescent, the COVID-19 samples came from the United States, Italy and Spain. PBMCs, B-cell-depleted T cells, or T cells provided the cDNA or gDNA that made up the material.

Per the original methods: Quantification of nucleated cells was approximated via reference gene primer amplification. Data came from immunoSEQ multiplex PCR; TCRdb stores just in-frame clones and leaves some out. V and J calls and clone size are those listed in that table; D and trimming were worked out from the DNA. Of about 94,000 clones listed, just over 85% were seen once; the top ten hold roughly 13%. The sample taken for sequencing was peripheral blood. This chain links TRBV29-1 with TRBJ2-7; 11 bases are a match to TRBD2. The receptor comes from a woman in her fifties or sixties in a cohort sampled during active or convalescent COVID-19. CDR3 region: CSGLAGGVGEQYF. In DNA, the CDR3 is TGCAGCGGGTTAGCGGGAGGGGTGGGCGAGCAGTACTTC.